The 29 T cell receptor beta chains in this list originate from one sample, sequenced in a study of T cells expressing NK-cell markers. One entry per CDR3 protein, without DNA, is what TCRdb gives after re-calling the 5' RACE reads. This table lists 550,000 to 600,000 distinct CDR3 sequences. What was sequenced was blood T cells: a sorted CD56 or NKG2C T cell subset, CD4+ or CD8+ T cells, or bulk PBMC T cells (not recorded which). These receptors all come from a man aged 18-30 years in good health.

The chain combines TRBV27 with TRBJ1-1; the D gene TCRdb calls, TRBD1, cannot be checked with no DNA. CDR3 length equals 14 residues. Germline lookup yields CDR1 MNHEY and CDR2 SMNVEV (reference sequence). CDR3 amino acids: CASSLATGVTEAFF.

The chain combines TRBV10-3 with TRBJ2-5; the D call of TRBD1 rests on TCRdb alone, since no DNA is present to check it. CDR1 ENHRY and CDR2 SYGVKD come from the germline V gene. This CDR3 has 12 amino acids. CDR3 loop: CASWAGEETQYF.

This rearrangement joins TRBV24-1 to TRBJ2-1; the TCRdb call, TRBD2, lacks DNA for checking. Germline-derived CDR1 and CDR2 are KGHDR and SFDVKD. This CDR3 has 14 residues. CDR3 region: CATSDGGNLIERFF.

This chain uses TRBV27 with TRBJ2-5; TCRdb outputs TRBD2, but without DNA this stays unchecked. CDR1 MNHEY and CDR2 SMNVEV come from the germline V gene (reference sequence). The CDR3 loop spans 15 amino acids. The CDR3: CASATTREIEETQYF.

This chain joins TRBV5-1 and TRBJ2-1; there is no DNA to check the TCRdb D call of TRBD1. CDR3 length: 16 residues. CDR1 is SGHRS and CDR2 is YFSETQ in the germline V gene. CDR3 residues: CASSLVLRGRGGQQFF.

The chain recombines TRBV20-1 with TRBJ2-7; TCRdb's D call, TRBD1, is unchecked because there is no DNA. This CDR3 is built from 16 residues. From germline, CDR1 is DFQATT and CDR2 SNEGSKA (reference sequence). The CDR3 spells CSARESPIGGGYEQYF.

This chain connects TRBV5-5 to TRBJ1-3. The CDR3 has 15 residues. Germline V gives CDR1 SGHKS, CDR2 YYEKEE (reference sequence). The CDR3 is CASSLGDASGNTIYF.

CDR3 sequence: CASGTGPSTDTQYF. The chain couples TRBV19 to TRBJ2-3; with no DNA, the TCRdb D assignment of TRBD1 cannot be verified. CDR1 and CDR2 (germline): LNHDA, SQIVND (reference sequence). The CDR3 contains 14 residues.

The chain uses TRBV5-1 and TRBJ1-1. The V gene's germline CDR1 is SGHRS and CDR2 YFSETQ. The CDR3 has 15 amino acids. Here the CDR3 reads CASSLGAGESTEAFF. The full variable domain, completed using reference TRBV5-1 and TRBJ1-1, is KAGVTQTPRYLIKTRGQQVTLSCSPISGHRSVSWYQQTPGQGLQFLFEYFSETQRNKGNFPGRFSGRQFSNSRSEMNVSTLELGDSALYLCASSLGAGESTEAFFGQGTRLTVV.

The chain couples TRBV24-1 to TRBJ1-1; TCRdb's D call, TRBD1, is unchecked because there is no DNA. In germline, CDR1 is KGHDR, CDR2 SFDVKD. This CDR3 spans 14 amino acids. The CDR3 sequence is CATSDSGMVGEAFF.

The genes are TRBV5-1 and TRBJ2-1; TCRdb gives TRBD2 as the D gene, but with no DNA this cannot be confirmed. CDR3 length: 17 residues. Germline V gives CDR1 SGHRS, CDR2 YFSETQ. CDR3 residues: CASSLGGFGTSLDEQFF. Full variable domain (outside the CDR3, taken from reference TRBV5-1 and TRBJ2-1): KAGVTQTPRYLIKTRGQQVTLSCSPISGHRSVSWYQQTPGQGLQFLFEYFSETQRNKGNFPGRFSGRQFSNSRSEMNVSTLELGDSALYLCASSLGGFGTSLDEQFFGPGTRLTVL.

The CDR3: CASSQGGLAGREQFF. V and J are TRBV3-1 and TRBJ2-1; absent DNA, TCRdb's TRBD2 call cannot be checked. CDR1 and CDR2 from the germline V gene are LGHDT and YNNKEL (reference sequence). The CDR3 loop spans 15 amino acids.

CDR3 residues: CASSLALGQPNYGYTF. The chain recombines TRBV7-8 with TRBJ1-2; TCRdb selects TRBD1, and the lack of DNA leaves this call unchecked. The CDR3 spans 16 residues. Germline V gives CDR1 SGHVS, CDR2 FQNEAQ.

The chain carries TRBV6-1 and TRBJ2-3; TCRdb's D call of TRBD1 is untestable without DNA. This CDR3 has 17 residues. Germline V gene lookup returns CDR1 MNHNS and CDR2 SASEGT. The CDR3 is CASRGALGTGVTDTQYF.

The chain couples TRBV15 to TRBJ2-5. Germline lookup yields CDR1 LNHNV and CDR2 YYDKDF (reference sequence). CDR3 length: 15 amino acids. CDR3 region: CATSRGLQNQETQYF.

V and J are TRBV6-5 and TRBJ2-5; TCRdb lists TRBD1, though no DNA is available to test this call. Per the germline V gene, CDR1 is MNHEY and CDR2 is SVGAGI. This CDR3 comprises 14 residues. The CDR3 here is CASSYSSAGGGQYF.

This rearrangement joins TRBV7-9 to TRBJ2-3; with no DNA, the TCRdb D assignment of TRBD2 cannot be verified. The germline V gene has CDR1 SEHNR and CDR2 FQNEAQ (reference sequence). The CDR3 has 15 residues. The CDR3 reads CASSLAAAGIDTQYF.

The chain couples TRBV5-5 to TRBJ1-3. The germline gives CDR1 SGHKS, CDR2 YYEKEE (reference sequence). The length of the CDR3 is 15 residues. CDR3 residues: CASSEYRSSGNTIYF.

The chain employs TRBV4-1 and TRBJ2-2; with no DNA, the TCRdb D assignment of TRBD2 cannot be verified. This CDR3 spans 16 amino acids. Germline CDR1 reads MGHRA; CDR2 reads YSYEKL. This CDR3 reads CASSQGGSGILGELFF.

This chain joins TRBV7-6 and TRBJ2-2. There are 15 residues in the CDR3. In germline, CDR1 is SGHVS, CDR2 FNYEAQ. The chain's CDR3 is CASSPTWQNTGELFF.

The chain uses TRBV6-2 or TRBV6-3 and TRBJ2-1; TCRdb's D call of TRBD1 is untestable without DNA. This CDR3 is 14 amino acids long. Germline V gene lookup returns CDR1 MNHEY and CDR2 SVGEGT. CDR3 residues: CASRTPRTGALQDF.

V is TRBV6-5 and J is TRBJ2-3; TCRdb selects TRBD1, and the lack of DNA leaves this call unchecked. The CDR3 is 15 amino acids. In germline, CDR1 is MNHEY, CDR2 SVGAGI. The CDR3 loop is CASSYSVLGGDTQYF.

This chain connects TRBV30 to TRBJ2-5; absent DNA, TCRdb's TRBD2 call cannot be checked. The CDR3 sequence is 15 residues long. CDR1 is GTSNPN and CDR2 is SVGIG in the germline V gene (reference sequence). CDR3 sequence: CAWSVLDRGGETQYF.

CDR3 region: CASSGDRGVGELFF. This chain uses TRBV3-1 with TRBJ2-2; TCRdb's D call of TRBD1 is untestable without DNA. CDR3 length: 14 amino acids. CDR1 is LGHDT and CDR2 is YNNKEL in the germline V gene (reference sequence).

This chain links TRBV12-3 or TRBV12-4 with TRBJ2-3; TCRdb's D call of TRBD2 is untestable without DNA. The CDR3 length is 15 residues. The CDR3 protein is CATRGLAQSTDTQYF.

The chain has TRBV7-8 and TRBJ1-6. The CDR3 length is 12 residues. Germline lookup yields CDR1 SGHVS and CDR2 FQNEAQ. The CDR3 sequence is CASRRVDSPLHF.

This chain links TRBV28 with TRBJ2-1. CDR1 MDHEN and CDR2 SYDVKM come from the germline V gene. CDR3 length equals 12 residues. The CDR3 here is CASSFGKNEQFF.

The J gene is TRBJ2-3, the V gene TRBV6-5; the D call of TRBD2 rests on TCRdb alone, since no DNA is present to check it. The V gene's germline CDR1 is MNHEY and CDR2 SVGAGI. CDR3 length: 16 amino acids. The CDR3 loop reads CASSYSSGEGGDTQYF.

The CDR3 spells CASSKGLAGVPAYEQYF. V usage is TRBV19 and J usage is TRBJ2-7; TCRdb designates TRBD2, a call that cannot be tested without DNA. The CDR3 loop spans 17 amino acids. Looked up from germline, CDR1 is LNHDA and CDR2 is SQIVND (reference sequence). Combining the CDR3 with reference TRBV19 and TRBJ2-7 gives the whole variable domain DGGITQSPKYLFRKEGQNVTLSCEQNLNHDAMYWYRQDPGQGLRLIYYSQIVNDFQKGDIAEGYSVSREKKESFPLTVTSAQKNPTAFYLCASSKGLAGVPAYEQYFGPGTRLTVT.